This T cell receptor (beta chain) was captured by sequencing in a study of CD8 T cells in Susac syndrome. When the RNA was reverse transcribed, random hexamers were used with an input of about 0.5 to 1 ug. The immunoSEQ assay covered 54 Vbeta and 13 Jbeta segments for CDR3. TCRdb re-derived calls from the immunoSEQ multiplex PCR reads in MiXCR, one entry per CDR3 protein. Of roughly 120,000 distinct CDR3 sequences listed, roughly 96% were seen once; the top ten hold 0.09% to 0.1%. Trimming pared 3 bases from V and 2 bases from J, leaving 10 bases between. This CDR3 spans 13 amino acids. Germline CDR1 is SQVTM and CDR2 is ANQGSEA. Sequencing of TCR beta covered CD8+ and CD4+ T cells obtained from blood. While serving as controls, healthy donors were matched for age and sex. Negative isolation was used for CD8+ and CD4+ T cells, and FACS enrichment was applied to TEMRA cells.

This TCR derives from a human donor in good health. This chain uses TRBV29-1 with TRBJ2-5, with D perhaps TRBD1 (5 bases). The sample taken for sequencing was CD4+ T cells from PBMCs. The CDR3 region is CSVEAGAQETQYF. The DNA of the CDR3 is TGCAGCGTTGAGGCTGGGGCTCAAGAGACCCAGTACTTC.